This T cell receptor (beta chain) was sequenced during a study of radiation and T cells in renal cell carcinoma. Whole-study results and caveats: No pretreatment tumor biopsies were available for baseline clonotypes.

Specified time point: blood 2 weeks post-SBRT. As for treatment: 15 Gy SBRT to primary tumor, nephrectomy 4 weeks later. Serial blood draws occurred at baseline and 2 and 4 weeks post-SBRT. This renal cell carcinoma was of the clear cell type. Here immunoSEQ multiplex PCR was the method, and the copy in TCRdb shows in-frame clones only, minus some. Of roughly 80,000 clones listed, 65% to 90% are singletons. Germline CDR1 and CDR2: SQVTM and ANQGSEA. The V end was cut by 3 bases, the J end by 1 base, with 9 bases between. The CDR3 is made up of 13 amino acids. A note on this clone: Its antigen is not known.

The input for sequencing was blood, taken from a patient whose treatment included radiotherapy and nephrectomy. The chain carries TRBV29-1 and TRBJ1-1, with D hard to call. The TCR sequence derives from a woman in her forties or fifties with renal cell carcinoma. CDR3 sequence (DNA): TGCAGCGTTGAGGGCTACCGGAACACTGAAGCTTTCTTT. Amino acid sequence: CSVEGYRNTEAFF.